Listed below are T cell receptor beta chains from one sample, sequenced in a study of molecular identifiers for immune sequencing clone quantification. Via MiXCR, TCRdb re-called the PCR reads, giving one row per CDR3 protein. Of under 600,000 distinct CDR3 sequences listed, around 25% are singletons. The sample taken for sequencing was naive CD8+ T cells from blood, with Jurkat cell RNA spiked in. These receptors all come from a human donor in good health. Some libraries in this study had Jurkat cell RNA spiked in. Both conserved end residues are part of each CDR3. The order of the fields is J gene, V gene, clone size, D gene, CDR3 protein, CDR3 DNA. D genes are given only for firm matches. Only part of the rows carry a size: once, few, many, or a class if the clone is expanded.

j_call: TRBJ2-5; v_call: TRBV7-9; clone_size: many; d_call: NA; cdr3_aa: CASSLDRTQYF; cdr3_nt: TGTGCCAGCAGCTTAGATCGGACCCAGTACTTC
j_call: TRBJ2-1; v_call: TRBV6-2/TRBV6-3; clone_size: few; d_call: NA; cdr3_aa: CASSTEGYNEQFF; cdr3_nt: TGTGCCAGCAGTACAGAGGGTTACAATGAGCAGTTCTTC
j_call: TRBJ1-3; v_call: TRBV25-1; clone_size: few; d_call: NA; cdr3_aa: CASSDTLAGSSGNTIYF; cdr3_nt: TGTGCCAGCAGTGATACCCTCGCAGGCAGCTCTGGAAACACCATATATTTT
j_call: TRBJ2-7; v_call: TRBV5-1; clone_size: few; d_call: NA; cdr3_aa: CASSYDTLSYEQYF; cdr3_nt: TGCGCCAGCAGTTACGACACACTCTCCTACGAGCAGTACTTC
j_call: TRBJ2-2; v_call: TRBV9; clone_size: few; d_call: TRBD1; cdr3_aa: CASSVVGGQGAYGELFF; cdr3_nt: TGTGCCAGCAGCGTAGTAGGCGGACAGGGGGCGTACGGGGAGCTGTTTTTT
j_call: TRBJ2-7; v_call: TRBV12-3/TRBV12-4; clone_size: many; d_call: NA; cdr3_aa: CASELAGSHEQYF; cdr3_nt: TGTGCCAGCGAACTGGCAGGGAGCCACGAGCAGTACTTC
j_call: TRBJ2-5; v_call: TRBV7-9; clone_size: few; d_call: NA; cdr3_aa: CAEERGSGLEPETQYF; cdr3_nt: TGTGCCGAAGAGAGGGGGTCGGGACTGGAGCCGGAGACCCAGTACTTC
j_call: TRBJ2-1; v_call: TRBV7-6; clone_size: few; d_call: TRBD2; cdr3_aa: CASSARLAALYNEQFF; cdr3_nt: TGTGCCAGCAGCGCCCGACTAGCGGCCCTCTACAATGAGCAGTTCTTC
j_call: TRBJ1-4; v_call: TRBV2; clone_size: NA; d_call: TRBD1; cdr3_aa: CASSEGQGVEKLFF; cdr3_nt: TGTGCCAGCAGTGAAGGACAGGGAGTTGAAAAACTGTTTTTT
j_call: TRBJ2-1; v_call: TRBV5-1; clone_size: once; d_call: TRBD2; cdr3_aa: CASSLVSALADNEPFF; cdr3_nt: TGCGCCAGCAGCTTGGTGTCGGCTCTAGCGGACAATGAGCCGTTCTTC
j_call: TRBJ1-2; v_call: TRBV19; clone_size: few; d_call: NA; cdr3_aa: CASSNQGRVYGYTF; cdr3_nt: TGTGCCAGTAGTAATCAAGGACGGGTCTATGGCTACACCTTC
j_call: TRBJ2-5; v_call: TRBV5-6; clone_size: few; d_call: NA; cdr3_aa: CASSLGQGDQETQYF; cdr3_nt: TGTGCCAGCAGCCTAGGGCAGGGTGACCAAGAGACCCAGTACTTC
j_call: TRBJ2-7; v_call: TRBV27; clone_size: few; d_call: NA; cdr3_aa: CASSLSPTGPYEQYF; cdr3_nt: TGTGCCAGCAGTTTATCTCCGACCGGTCCCTACGAGCAGTACTTC
j_call: TRBJ2-3; v_call: TRBV20-1; clone_size: many; d_call: NA; cdr3_aa: CSAADLGTSTDTQYF; cdr3_nt: TGCAGTGCTGCCGACTTAGGGACTAGCACAGATACGCAGTATTTT
j_call: TRBJ2-7; v_call: TRBV6-5; clone_size: many; d_call: NA; cdr3_aa: CASSYVGTWVEQYF; cdr3_nt: TGTGCCAGCAGTTACGTAGGTACCTGGGTTGAGCAGTACTTC
j_call: TRBJ2-3; v_call: TRBV28; clone_size: few; d_call: NA; cdr3_aa: CASSFGPGRTDTQYF; cdr3_nt: TGTGCCAGCAGTTTTGGTCCCGGGAGAACAGATACGCAGTATTTT
j_call: TRBJ1-2; v_call: TRBV12-3/TRBV12-4; clone_size: NA; d_call: NA; cdr3_aa: CASSFGLRGYGYTF; cdr3_nt: TGTGCCAGCAGTTTTGGCCTCCGGGGCTATGGCTACACCTTC
j_call: TRBJ2-7; v_call: TRBV6-2/TRBV6-3; clone_size: NA; d_call: NA; cdr3_aa: CASSSPRTRSYGQYF; cdr3_nt: TGTGCCAGCAGTTCCCCGCGGACACGGTCCTACGGGCAGTACTTC
j_call: TRBJ2-7; v_call: TRBV6-5; clone_size: many; d_call: NA; cdr3_aa: CASSYMGGGYEQYF; cdr3_nt: TGTGCCAGCAGTTACATGGGGGGCGGCTACGAGCAGTACTTC
j_call: TRBJ2-7; v_call: TRBV7-9; clone_size: NA; d_call: NA; cdr3_aa: CASSLEPPLYEQYF; cdr3_nt: TGTGCCAGCAGCTTAGAACCCCCACTTTACGAGCAGTACTTC
j_call: TRBJ2-6; v_call: TRBV6-4; clone_size: few; d_call: NA; cdr3_aa: CASSETGLSGANVLTF; cdr3_nt: TGTGCCAGCAGTGAAACAGGGCTCTCTGGGGCCAACGTCCTGACTTTC
j_call: TRBJ2-3; v_call: TRBV6-1; clone_size: NA; d_call: NA; cdr3_aa: CASSEIFPPTVTDTQYF; cdr3_nt: TGTGCCAGCAGTGAAATTTTTCCTCCGACGGTCACAGATACGCAGTATTTT
j_call: TRBJ1-2; v_call: TRBV30; clone_size: NA; d_call: NA; cdr3_aa: CAWTVTERYGYTF; cdr3_nt: TGTGCCTGGACTGTTACAGAACGTTATGGCTACACCTTC
j_call: TRBJ2-7; v_call: TRBV20-1; clone_size: many; d_call: TRBD2; cdr3_aa: CSAILGRKVHEQYF; cdr3_nt: TGCAGTGCTATACTCGGGAGGAAGGTCCACGAGCAGTACTTC
j_call: TRBJ1-5; v_call: TRBV4-1; clone_size: few; d_call: TRBD1; cdr3_aa: CASSQGGTGINQPQHF; cdr3_nt: TGCGCCAGCAGCCAGGGAGGGACAGGCATAAATCAGCCCCAGCATTTT
j_call: TRBJ2-7; v_call: TRBV27; clone_size: NA; d_call: NA; cdr3_aa: CASSPSVGQSYEQYF; cdr3_nt: TGTGCCAGCAGTCCCTCCGTGGGGCAGAGCTACGAGCAGTACTTC
j_call: TRBJ1-1; v_call: TRBV4-3; clone_size: few; d_call: TRBD1; cdr3_aa: CASSRDRSISTEAFF; cdr3_nt: TGCGCCAGCAGCCGGGACAGGTCTATATCAACTGAAGCTTTCTTT
j_call: TRBJ1-4; v_call: TRBV27; clone_size: many; d_call: NA; cdr3_aa: CASSLQLSQNEKLFF; cdr3_nt: TGTGCCAGCAGTTTACAACTCTCACAGAATGAAAAACTGTTTTTT
j_call: TRBJ2-7; v_call: TRBV27; clone_size: few; d_call: NA; cdr3_aa: CASSNRRPKGAYEQYF; cdr3_nt: TGTGCCAGCAGTAACCGGAGGCCTAAAGGAGCCTACGAGCAGTACTTC
j_call: TRBJ2-3; v_call: TRBV27; clone_size: few; d_call: NA; cdr3_aa: CASSWTADTDTQYF; cdr3_nt: TGTGCCAGCTCATGGACAGCTGACACAGATACGCAGTATTTT
j_call: TRBJ1-6; v_call: TRBV28; clone_size: NA; d_call: NA; cdr3_aa: CASNAGQNNSPLHF; cdr3_nt: TGTGCCAGCAATGCGGGACAAAATAATTCGCCCCTCCACTTT
j_call: TRBJ2-4; v_call: TRBV4-1; clone_size: NA; d_call: TRBD2; cdr3_aa: CASSQASGLAKNIQYF; cdr3_nt: TGCGCCAGCAGCCAAGCTAGCGGACTAGCCAAAAACATTCAGTACTTC
j_call: TRBJ1-2; v_call: TRBV7-2; clone_size: few; d_call: TRBD1; cdr3_aa: CASSSTGTGGSGYTF; cdr3_nt: TGTGCCAGCAGCTCCACCGGGACAGGGGGCAGCGGCTACACCTTC
j_call: TRBJ2-1; v_call: TRBV15; clone_size: NA; d_call: TRBD2; cdr3_aa: CATSRTSGGAYEQFF; cdr3_nt: TGTGCCACCAGCAGGACTAGCGGGGGGGCGTATGAGCAGTTCTTC
j_call: TRBJ1-4; v_call: TRBV19; clone_size: few; d_call: NA; cdr3_aa: CASSIAQGGEKLFF; cdr3_nt: TGTGCCAGTAGTATCGCCCAAGGAGGTGAAAAACTGTTTTTT
j_call: TRBJ2-7; v_call: TRBV28; clone_size: few; d_call: NA; cdr3_aa: CASSFRTVDHEQYF; cdr3_nt: TGTGCCAGCAGTTTTCGGACAGTCGACCACGAGCAGTACTTC
j_call: TRBJ2-5; v_call: TRBV7-9; clone_size: NA; d_call: NA; cdr3_aa: CASSEAQGRVRETQYF; cdr3_nt: TGTGCCAGCAGCGAAGCACAAGGACGGGTTAGAGAGACCCAGTACTTC
j_call: TRBJ1-1; v_call: TRBV6-5; clone_size: many; d_call: TRBD1; cdr3_aa: CASSYSEGAEPEAFF; cdr3_nt: TGTGCCAGCAGTTACTCGGAGGGGGCCGAGCCTGAAGCTTTCTTT
j_call: TRBJ1-1; v_call: TRBV12-3/TRBV12-4; clone_size: many; d_call: NA; cdr3_aa: CASSWNTEAFF; cdr3_nt: TGTGCCAGCAGTTGGAACACTGAAGCTTTCTTT
j_call: TRBJ2-1; v_call: TRBV5-1; clone_size: NA; d_call: TRBD2; cdr3_aa: CASSPGTSLYEQFF; cdr3_nt: TGCGCCAGCAGCCCCGGGACTAGCTTGTATGAGCAGTTCTTC
j_call: TRBJ2-5; v_call: TRBV24-1; clone_size: NA; d_call: NA; cdr3_aa: CATSDPTSGEETQYF; cdr3_nt: TGTGCCACCAGTGATCCGACATCTGGGGAAGAGACCCAGTACTTC